The subject of this entry is one T cell receptor (beta chain). Its target is not known. Together with a sample-barcoded 5' primer, a J-beta primer mix was included in a second PCR lasting about 7 to 12 cycles. Each CDR3 protein gets one entry after TCRdb re-called the 5' RACE reads with MiXCR. The sample holds 650,000 to 950,000 distinct CDR3 sequences, around 42% seen once. The data derive from a study of blood T cells in healthy people across ages. Every participating donor contributed 8 to 10 milliliters of peripheral blood through a draw. Findings of the study overall: The authors considered diversity estimates from one million T cells to be underestimates.

The sequencing sample was made of blood. The sequence was obtained from a man aged 55 to 70 in good health.

CDR3 amino acids: CASSLARGRGEQYF. DNA of the CDR3: TGTGCCAGCAGCTTAGCCCGGGGTCGGGGAGAGCAGTACTTC. This chain joins TRBV11-2 and TRBJ2-5; weak D call: TRBD2 (5 bases). V lost 1 base and J 11 bases, leaving 17 bases between the germline ends. In germline, CDR1 is SGHAT, CDR2 FQNNGV. The CDR3 runs to 14 residues.